Following are 27 T cell receptor beta chains from one sample sequenced in a study of regulatory T cells in long-lasting Graves disease. CDR3 regions were amplified by Arm-PCR using iRepertoire HTBI primers to build TCR beta libraries. TCRdb re-called the multiplex PCR reads with MiXCR, one entry per CDR3 protein. Of 200,000 to 250,000 distinct CDR3 sequences listed, just over 20% are singletons. Described time point: newly diagnosed GD, antithyroid drugs for less than 3 months. Generation of the TCR library employed RNA extracted from PBMCs. The source was peripheral blood mononuclear cells (PBMCs), collected at new diagnosis, from a patient treated with antithyroid drugs. These receptor sequences come from a female donor with Graves disease.

This clonotype was seen at least ten times. The junction differs from germline at one of its ends, possibly a read error. The chain has TRBV5-1 and TRBJ1-5, with a weak D call TRBD1 (5 bases). The CDR3 consists of 14 residues. Germline V gene sequence: CDR1 SGHRS, CDR2 YFSETQ. This chain's CDR3 is CASSLVQGGQPQHF. In DNA, the CDR3 is TGTGCCAGCAGTTTAGTGCAGGGAGGTCAGCCCCAGCATTTT.

This clonotype was counted only a few times. J is TRBJ1-6 and V is TRBV27, with a possible D match to TRBD1 (6 bases). Between the trimmed V and J ends, which lost 2 bases and 13 bases, there was a span of 15 bases. Germline V gene lookup returns CDR1 MNHEY and CDR2 SMNVEV (reference sequence). The CDR3 is made up of 14 amino acids. The CDR3 region has the DNA TGTGCCAGCAGTTTACGAGGACAGATCGACCCCCTCCACTTT. Translation: CASSLRGQIDPLHF.

This clonotype was found many times. The chain has TRBV3-1 and TRBJ2-5; TRBD2 matches at 8 bases. V shed 5 bases, J shed 2 bases, and the junction held 7 bases outside the gene matches. The length of the CDR3 is 15 residues. CDR1 is LGHDT and CDR2 is YNNKEL in the germline V gene (reference sequence). The CDR3 loop is CASSYAGGLQETQYF. CDR3 bases: TGTGCCAGCAGCTACGCGGGGGGACTACAAGAGACCCAGTACTTC.

The chain combines TRBV5-1 with TRBJ2-7; 7 bases line up with TRBD2. This CDR3 comprises 16 residues. Trimming removed 0 bases from V and 0 bases from J; junction bases left unmatched: 6. Germline-derived CDR1 and CDR2 are SGHRS and YFSETQ. The CDR3 sequence is CASSLATGGLSYEQYF. The CDR3 DNA sequence: TGCGCCAGCAGCTTGGCAACGGGGGGACTCTCCTACGAGCAGTACTTC.

This clonotype was found many times. V usage is TRBV7-3 and J usage is TRBJ1-1, with unresolved D. The CDR3 contains 13 residues. With 2 bases removed from V and 1 base from J, the gap between germline ends came to 5 bases. In germline, CDR1 is SGHTA, CDR2 FQGTGA. This CDR3 is CASSLHENTEAFF. The CDR3, as DNA: TGTGCCAGCAGCTTACACGAGAACACTGAAGCTTTCTTT.

This clonotype was seen many times. This rearrangement joins TRBV2 to TRBJ2-5; TRBD2 matches at 9 bases. Germline V CDR1 and CDR2: SNHLY, FYNNEI. V shed 8 bases and J 5 bases; nucleotides not matched to a gene: 3. This CDR3 is built from 12 residues. The CDR3, as DNA: TGTGCCAGCCGACTAGCGGCCGAGACCCAGTACTTC. Translated, it gives CASRLAAETQYF.

At least ten counts were recorded for this clonotype. The chain uses TRBV6-2 or TRBV6-3 and TRBJ2-2; no firm D call. CDR3 length: 17 amino acids. The V and J ends lost 0 bases and 0 bases respectively, with 11 bases between them. Germline CDR1 reads MNHEY; CDR2 reads SVGEGT. The CDR3 is CASSYSLIHSNTGELFF. In DNA, the CDR3 is TGTGCCAGCAGTTACTCGTTGATCCATTCGAACACCGGGGAGCTGTTTTTT.

V and J are TRBV12-3 or TRBV12-4 and TRBJ2-3; 14 nucleotides align to TRBD2. The CDR3 is made up of 16 amino acids. V trimming: 8 bases; J trimming: 3 bases; junction bases outside the gene matches: 7. The CDR3 region has the DNA TGTGCCAGCGATCCGGGACTAGCGGGAGTGACAGATACGCAGTATTTT. Protein: CASDPGLAGVTDTQYF.

This clonotype was observed many times. The rearrangement links TRBV11-1 to TRBJ2-1; D is ambiguous. Germline CDR1 and CDR2: SGHAT and FQDESV (reference sequence). Trimming pared 1 base from V and 0 bases from J, leaving 4 bases between. This CDR3 is built from 14 residues. The DNA for the CDR3 is TGTGCCAGCAGCTTAGTTCTCTCCTACAATGAGCAGTTCTTC. Translated, it gives CASSLVLSYNEQFF.

To note about this clonotype: This sequence may be a read error, since a much larger clone differs from it by one base. Without the conserved terminal phenylalanine or tryptophan, this CDR3 likely stems from a read error. The chain joins TRBV28 to TRBJ1-5; 10 bases line up with TRBD1. This CDR3 is 14 amino acids long. Germline loops: CDR1 MDHEN, CDR2 SYDVKM. J gave up 8 bases and V 4 bases, and 5 bases lay outside the gene matches. This chain's CDR3 is CASSSDRGFEPQHS. CDR3 nucleotides: TGTGCCAGCAGTTCGGACAGGGGGTTTGAGCCCCAGCATTCT.

This clonotype was recorded a few times. The chain has TRBV11-3 and TRBJ2-5, with 7 bases lining up with TRBD2. Germline loops: CDR1 SGHNT, CDR2 YENEEA. This CDR3 is built from 14 residues. V lost 1 base to trimming and J lost 5 bases; unmatched junction nucleotides: 4. The CDR3 reads CASSLGGSGETQYF. The DNA of the CDR3 is TGTGCCAGCAGCTTAGGCGGGAGTGGTGAGACCCAGTACTTC.

Points on this clonotype: With a much larger clone just one base away, this may be a read error. The chain is built from TRBV3-1 and TRBJ2-1; TRBD1 matches at 8 bases. The better agreement between TRBJ2-5 and the DNA end casts doubt on the J call. Germline V gene lookup returns CDR1 LGHDT and CDR2 YNNKEL (reference sequence). This CDR3 has 15 amino acids. The CDR3 is CASSLGQGGMETQYF. The CDR3 DNA reads TGTGCCAGCAGCCTAGGACAGGGTGGCATGGAGACCCAGTACTTC.

This clonotype was counted many times. The rearrangement uses TRBV6-1 and TRBJ2-5, with 8 nucleotides matching TRBD2. This CDR3 spans 15 amino acids. V trimming: 7 bases; J trimming: 5 bases; junction bases outside the gene matches: 12. CDR1 and CDR2 (germline): MNHNS, SASEGT. CDR3 sequence (DNA): TGTGCCAGCAAAACAAAGTTAGCGGGATGGGAGACCCAGTACTTC. This codes for CASKTKLAGWETQYF.

This clonotype was counted at least ten times. This chain joins TRBV12-5 and TRBJ1-5, with a tentative D call TRBD1 (6 bases). The V and J ends lost 6 bases and 1 base respectively, with 16 bases between them. Germline V lookup: CDR1 LGHNT, CDR2 FRNRAP. CDR3 length: 16 residues. The CDR3 region has the DNA TGTGCTAGTGGCCCCCCCACAGGGACAAGCAATCAGCCCCAGCATTTT. It codes for CASGPPTGTSNQPQHF.

A few counts support this clonotype. This chain uses TRBV5-6 with TRBJ2-7, with 8 nucleotides matching TRBD1. The germline V gene encodes CDR1 SGHDT and CDR2 YYEEEE. The CDR3 loop spans 17 amino acids. The ends lost 4 bases at V and 7 bases at J; junction bases unmatched: 19. The CDR3 reads CASSTYRGTTSLGEQYF. CDR3 nucleotide sequence: TGTGCCAGCAGCACCTACAGGGGGACCACGAGTTTGGGGGAGCAGTACTTC. Using reference TRBV5-6 and TRBJ2-7 for the parts outside the CDR3, the full variable domain is DAGVTQSPTHLIKTRGQQVTLRCSPKSGHDTVSWYQQALGQGPQFIFQYYEEEERQRGNFPDRFSGHQFPNYSSELNVNALLLGDSALYLCASSTYRGTTSLGEQYFGPGTRLTVT.

There are many counts of this clonotype. CDR3 protein: CASSTYRGLGTDTQYF. As DNA, the CDR3 is TGTGCCAGCAGCACCTACAGGGGGCTTGGCACAGATACGCAGTATTTT. This chain uses TRBV11-2 with TRBJ2-3; 9 bases map to TRBD1. This CDR3 has 16 amino acids. With 5 bases clipped from V and 1 base from J, the junction kept 7 bases outside the gene matches. The germline CDR1 and CDR2 sequences are SGHAT and FQNNGV.

In this sample, this clonotype turned up many times. This clone may be a read error of a much larger clone one base away. As DNA, the CDR3 is TGCGCCGGCAGCTTGGCGGCAGGGGGATCCTACAATGAGCAGTTCTTC. Its translation: CAGSLAAGGSYNEQFF. The chain carries TRBV5-1 and TRBJ2-1; 7 nucleotides agree with TRBD1. Germline CDR1 reads SGHRS; CDR2 reads YFSETQ. This CDR3 contains 16 residues.

This clonotype was observed at least ten times. The J gene is TRBJ1-6, the V gene TRBV6-1; D is unresolved. This CDR3 has 15 residues. Trimming removed 6 bases at V and 11 bases at J, with 20 bases between. The germline CDR1 and CDR2 sequences are MNHNS and SASEGT. The CDR3 sequence is CASSHYYGRSPPLHF. The CDR3, as DNA: TGTGCCAGCAGCCACTACTACGGCCGCAGTCCACCCCTCCACTTT.

This clonotype has at least ten counts. The gene calls are TRBV4-3 and TRBJ2-1; TRBD1 aligns across 7 bases. Germline V gene sequence: CDR1 LGHNA, CDR2 YSLEER. Trimming removed 2 bases from V and 10 bases from J; junction bases left unmatched: 5. CDR3 length equals 13 residues. The DNA of the CDR3 is TGCGCCAGCAGCCAAAGACAGGGTGGAGAGCAGTTCTTC. Its translation: CASSQRQGGEQFF.

The rearrangement joins TRBV24-1 to TRBJ2-1, with D unresolved. V was clipped by 5 bases and J by 0 bases, with 13 bases between them. Per germline, CDR1 KGHDR and CDR2 SFDVKD. The CDR3 contains 16 residues. The CDR3 nucleotides are TGTGCCACCAGTGGTGCTCTCGGCTTCTCCTACAATGAGCAGTTCTTC. This encodes CATSGALGFSYNEQFF.

This clonotype was detected many times. The chain uses TRBV11-2 and TRBJ2-4; maybe TRBD1 (6 bases). The V and J ends lost 4 bases and 5 bases respectively, with 15 bases between them. The germline V gene has CDR1 SGHAT and CDR2 FQNNGV. This CDR3 has 15 amino acids. CDR3 sequence (DNA): TGTGCCAGCAGCTCCGGGACACTCCAGGAAAACATTCAGTACTTC. Protein product: CASSSGTLQENIQYF.

A word on this clonotype: This may be a read error: a much more frequent sequence differs by one nucleotide. The chain is built from TRBV29-1 and TRBJ2-3; TRBD2 agrees at 12 bases. The CDR3 has 15 residues. Germline V gives CDR1 SQVTM, CDR2 ANQGSEA. The CDR3 protein is CIVTTSGGSTDTQYF. In nucleotides, the CDR3 is TGCATCGTTACCACTAGCGGGGGGAGCACAGATACGCAGTATTTT.

This clonotype showed up many times. V and J are TRBV6-1 and TRBJ2-1; 9 nucleotides line up with TRBD2. Germline V gene sequence: CDR1 MNHNS, CDR2 SASEGT. The CDR3 length is 14 residues. Trimming cost V 6 bases and J 8 bases; bases outside gene matches: 8. The CDR3 here is CASRSSSGIDEQFF. In DNA form, the CDR3 reads TGTGCCAGCAGATCGTCTAGCGGGATCGATGAGCAGTTCTTC.

This clonotype was recorded many times. This chain joins TRBV11-1 and TRBJ1-1; D may be TRBD1 (6 bases). The V end lost 4 bases, the J end lost 11 bases, and 20 bases lay between the germline ends. In germline, CDR1 is SGHAT, CDR2 FQDESV (reference sequence). This CDR3 region has 14 residues. CDR3 sequence (DNA): TGTGCCAGCAGCTGGGGACATGATAGACCGCGGGCTTTCTTT. Amino acids: CASSWGHDRPRAFF. Filled out from reference TRBV11-1 and TRBJ1-1, the complete variable domain reads EAEVAQSPRYKITEKSQAVAFWCDPISGHATLYWYRQILGQGPELLVQFQDESVVDDSQLPKDRFSAERLKGVDSTLKIQPAELGDSAMYLCASSWGHDRPRAFFGQGTRLTVV.

This clonotype was observed at least ten times. The chain carries TRBV27 and TRBJ1-1; D gene ambiguous. V dropped 0 bases and J dropped 1 base, with 9 bases sitting between them. Germline V gene sequence: CDR1 MNHEY, CDR2 SMNVEV (reference sequence). The CDR3 length is 15 residues. The DNA for the CDR3 is TGTGCCAGCAGTTTATCGATTTGGGGGAACACTGAAGCTTTCTTT. Protein product: CASSLSIWGNTEAFF.

There are many counts of this clonotype. The chain is built from TRBV27 and TRBJ1-6; D is ambiguous. The CDR3 is 15 residues long. Germline V gene lookup returns CDR1 MNHEY and CDR2 SMNVEV (reference sequence). V was clipped by 10 bases and J by 0 bases, with 13 bases between them. CDR3 DNA sequence: TGTGCCACCGGACTGGGAGCCTCCTATAATTCACCCCTCCACTTT. Encoded protein: CATGLGASYNSPLHF.

This clonotype was detected many times. The chain couples TRBV4-2 to TRBJ2-1; TRBD1 or TRBD2 may be the D gene (5 bases each). The germline V and J ends were trimmed by 1 base and 0 bases, with 10 bases remaining between them. Germline V CDR1 and CDR2: LGHNA, YNFKEQ. This CDR3 is built from 16 residues. Here the CDR3 DNA reads TGTGCCAGCAGCCAAGTTCATGGGGGCTCCTACAATGAGCAGTTCTTC. Translating it yields CASSQVHGGSYNEQFF.